This T cell receptor (beta chain) was sequenced for a study of TIL therapy for anti-PD-1-resistant metastatic lung cancer. Study-wide background: Median tumor PD-L1 proportion score was approximately 5.7%. Tumors carried a median roughly 1.6 non-synonymous mutations per megabase. Study results and limitations: The cohort had more treatment-naive, never-smoker and oncogene-addicted patients than typical.

The immunoSEQ assay was v3. Libraries were prepared by immunoSEQ multiplex PCR; TCRdb keeps only in-frame clonotypes and omits some of them. Found here are approximately 45,000 clones, 65% to 80% of them singletons; the top ten hold around 16%. With respect to this clone: The antigen is undetermined.

The time point is: pre-treatment sample, taken before nivolumab and TIL therapy. Stage 4 NSCLC adults joined between late 2017 and January 2020. The CDR3 is 14 residues long. Trimming cost V 0 bases and J 3 bases, with 9 bases left between them. Looked up from germline, CDR1 is SEHNR and CDR2 is FQNEAQ (reference sequence). The starting material was blood, obtained at baseline. This receptor was taken from a man aged 70-80 years with non-small cell lung cancer. The rearrangement links TRBV7-9 to TRBJ2-7, with no clear D. CDR3 amino acids: CASSLAVASYEQYF. CDR3 nucleotide sequence: TGTGCCAGCAGCTTAGCGGTGGCGAGCTACGAGCAGTACTTC. Based on the CDR3 plus reference TRBV7-9 and TRBJ2-7, the full variable domain is DTGVSQNPRHKITKRGQNVTFRCDPISEHNRLYWYRQTLGQGPEFLTYFQNEAQLEKSRLLSDRFSAERPKGSFSTLEIQRTEQGDSAMYLCASSLAVASYEQYFGPGTRLTVT.